The entry below describes one T cell receptor (beta chain). Its antigen is not known. The CDR3 contains 16 residues. Germline CDR1 reads LGHNT; CDR2 reads FRNRAP. V was pared by 7 bases and J by 6 bases, with 14 bases of the junction left unmatched. The data were produced by immunoSEQ multiplex PCR, yet TCRdb's version contains in-frame clones alone and is incomplete. The repertoire holds tens of thousands of clones, with around 83% as singletons. This entry is derived from a study of T cells in narcolepsy. Study findings and constraints: Autoreactive clone sequences were missing from some blood memory CD4+ repertoires. Healthy controls reportedly lacked the autoreactive clonotypes serially found in patients' blood.

The TCR originated in a human donor with narcolepsy. V usage is TRBV12-5 and J usage is TRBJ2-1, with TRBD2 identical over 8 bases. Material: CD45RA- memory CD4+ T cells from PBMCs. DNA of the CDR3: TGTGCTAGTGCCTCAGGGGCGGGAGGTTCGGGCAATGAGCAGTTCTTC. Translated: CASASGAGGSGNEQFF.